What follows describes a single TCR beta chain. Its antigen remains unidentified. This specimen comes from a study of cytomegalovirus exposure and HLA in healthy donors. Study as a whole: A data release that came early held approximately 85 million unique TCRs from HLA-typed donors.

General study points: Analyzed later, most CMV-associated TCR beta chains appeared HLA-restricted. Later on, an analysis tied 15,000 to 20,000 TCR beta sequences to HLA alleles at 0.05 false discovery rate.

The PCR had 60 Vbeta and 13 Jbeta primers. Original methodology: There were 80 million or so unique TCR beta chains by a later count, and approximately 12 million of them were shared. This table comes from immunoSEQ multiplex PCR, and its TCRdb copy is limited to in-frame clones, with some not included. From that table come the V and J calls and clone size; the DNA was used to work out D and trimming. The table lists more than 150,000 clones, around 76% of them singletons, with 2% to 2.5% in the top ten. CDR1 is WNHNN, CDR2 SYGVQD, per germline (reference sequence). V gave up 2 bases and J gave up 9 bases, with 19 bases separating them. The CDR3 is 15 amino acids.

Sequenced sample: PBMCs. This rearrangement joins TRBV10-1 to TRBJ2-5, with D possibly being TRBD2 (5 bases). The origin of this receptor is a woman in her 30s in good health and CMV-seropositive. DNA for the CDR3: TGCGCCAGCAGTGAGGTCCGTGGAGTAATCGGGGCCCAGTACTTC. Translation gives CASSEVRGVIGAQYF.